This TCR beta chain was retrieved from a study of blood T cell repertoires in COVID-19. Study as a whole: Donors in the United States, Italy and Spain gave samples during acute or convalescent COVID-19.

Per the germline V gene, CDR1 is LNHDA and CDR2 is SQIVND (reference sequence). This CDR3 spans 14 amino acids. Trimming removed 7 bases at V and 3 bases at J, with 16 bases between. Sequencing used immunoSEQ multiplex PCR; TCRdb keeps in-frame clones, though not all of them. The sample has more than 250,000 clones; about nine tenths are singletons. V usage is TRBV19 and J usage is TRBJ2-7; tentatively, D is TRBD2 (6 bases). The receptor's source is a woman younger than 30 who had recovered from COVID-19. The sample was PBMCs or T cells enriched from blood (not recorded which). CDR3: CASTSGTPFYEQYF. The CDR3 nucleotides are TGTGCCAGTACCTCCGGGACTCCATTCTACGAGCAGTACTTC.